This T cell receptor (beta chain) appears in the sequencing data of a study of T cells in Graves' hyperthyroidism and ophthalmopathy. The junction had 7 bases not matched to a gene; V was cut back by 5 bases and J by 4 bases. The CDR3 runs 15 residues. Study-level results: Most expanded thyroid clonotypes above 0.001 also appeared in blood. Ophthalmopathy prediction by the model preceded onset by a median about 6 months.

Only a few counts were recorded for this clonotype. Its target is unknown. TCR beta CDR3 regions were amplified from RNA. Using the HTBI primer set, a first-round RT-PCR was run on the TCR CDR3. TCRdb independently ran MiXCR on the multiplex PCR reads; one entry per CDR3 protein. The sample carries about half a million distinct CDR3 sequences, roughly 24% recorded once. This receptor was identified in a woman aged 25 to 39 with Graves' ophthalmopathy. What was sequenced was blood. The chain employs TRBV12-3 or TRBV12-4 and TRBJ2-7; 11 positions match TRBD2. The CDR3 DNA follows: TGTGCCAGCAGTGGTAGCCTAGCGGGGGGTTACGAGCAGTACTTC. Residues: CASSGSLAGGYEQYF.